The rows below give T cell receptor beta chains drawn from one sample of a study of lymphopenia after photon versus proton radiotherapy. Sequencing used immunoSEQ multiplex PCR; TCRdb keeps in-frame clones, though not all of them. The sample holds about 26,000 clones, less than 90% seen once. The source was peripheral blood, collected from a patient treated with photon-based radiotherapy. These receptors all stem from a woman in her 50s with pancreatic cancer. Both conserved end residues are part of each CDR3. D genes are given only for firm matches. Size is stated for part of the rows, as once, few or many counts, or as a class when the clone is expanded.

v_gene,d_gene,j_gene,abundance,CDR3aa,CDR3nt
TRBV6-5,.,TRBJ1-2,few,CASSYSQGGNYGYTF,TGTGCCAGCAGTTACTCCCAGGGTGGGAACTATGGCTACACCTTC
TRBV9,TRBD2,TRBJ2-1,.,CASSVSGRSGNEQFF,TGTGCCAGCAGCGTCAGCGGGAGGAGCGGTAATGAGCAGTTCTTC
TRBV7-2,TRBD2,TRBJ2-1,.,CASSRSGHAYNEQFF,TGTGCCAGCAGCCGTAGCGGGCACGCCTACAATGAGCAGTTCTTC
TRBV10-3,.,TRBJ2-7,.,CAISEQVGSYEQYF,TGTGCCATCAGTGAACAGGTAGGGTCCTACGAGCAGTACTTC
TRBV6-1,.,TRBJ2-7,.,CASSGGSITYEQYF,TGTGCCAGCAGTGGAGGCTCGATTACCTACGAGCAGTACTTC
TRBV5-5,.,TRBJ1-3,once,CASSRQSSGNTIYF,TGTGCCAGCAGCCGACAGAGCTCTGGAAACACCATATATTTT
TRBV28,.,TRBJ2-3,.,CASSLPQRAETDTQYF,TGTGCCAGCAGTTTACCCCAGCGGGCGGAAACAGATACGCAGTATTTT
TRBV4-3,.,TRBJ2-3,.,CASSQSASTDTQYF,TGCGCCAGCAGCCAATCGGCTAGTACAGATACGCAGTATTTT
TRBV7-9,.,TRBJ2-5,.,CASRFGVQETQYF,TGTGCCAGCAGGTTCGGGGTTCAAGAGACCCAGTACTTC
TRBV6-5,TRBD1,TRBJ1-5,.,CASSPRQGYQPQHF,TGTGCCAGCAGCCCCAGACAGGGGTATCAGCCCCAGCATTTT
TRBV7-9,.,TRBJ2-4,once,CASSLTGDLAKNIQYF,TGTGCCAGCAGCTTAACGGGGGATCTAGCCAAAAACATTCAGTACTTC
TRBV6-5,.,TRBJ1-1,.,CASRSDRLNTEAFF,TGTGCCAGCAGGTCAGACAGACTGAACACTGAAGCTTTCTTT
TRBV7-8,.,TRBJ2-3,.,CASSPPTPDTQYF,TGTGCCAGCAGCCCCCCTACCCCAGATACGCAGTATTTT
TRBV5-1,.,TRBJ2-7,.,CASSSKPGMGTSYEQYF,TGCGCCAGCAGCTCGAAGCCCGGTATGGGAACCTCCTACGAGCAGTACTTC